These 21 T cell receptor beta chains were all obtained from the same sample, sequenced in a study of cytomegalovirus exposure and HLA in healthy donors. A multiplex PCR was run with 60 Vbeta primers and 13 Jbeta primers. Only in-frame clones appear in the TCRdb table, and some are missing; sequencing was by immunoSEQ multiplex PCR. The profile shows under 140,000 clones, approximately 84% of them singletons. The specimen sequenced was PBMCs. These receptors were taken from a man aged 35-49 years in good health and CMV-seronegative.

This clone was detected once. The chain links TRBV30 to TRBJ1-2; the match to TRBD1 covers 7 bases. Germline V gene lookup returns CDR1 GTSNPN and CDR2 SVGIG (reference sequence). J lost 7 bases, V lost 7 bases, and 12 bases had no gene match. The CDR3 runs to 13 residues. CDR3 amino acids: CASSRQGVTGYTF. In DNA, the CDR3 is TGTGCCTCAAGCCGGCAGGGGGTAACTGGCTACACCTTC.

There are a few counts of this clone. The chain combines TRBV6-5 with TRBJ1-2, with 9 bases lining up with TRBD1. V lost 6 bases to trimming and J lost 2 bases; unmatched junction nucleotides: 7. In germline, CDR1 is MNHEY, CDR2 SVGAGI. This CDR3 has 15 residues. The DNA of the CDR3 is TGTGCCAGCAGCACTTCCGGGACAGGGAACTATGGCTACACCTTC. It is translated as CASSTSGTGNYGYTF.

This clone was picked up a small number of times. The sample carries other DNA sequences with the same CDR3. The genes are TRBV5-1 and TRBJ1-1; possible D gene TRBD1, 6 bases. V gave up 3 bases and J gave up 0 bases, with 12 bases separating them. The CDR3 extends over 15 amino acids. Per germline, CDR1 SGHRS and CDR2 YFSETQ. The CDR3 loop reads CASSSPGQLNTEAFF. The CDR3 DNA reads TGCGCCAGCAGCTCTCCGGGACAACTGAACACTGAAGCTTTCTTT. Drawing the rest from reference TRBV5-1 and TRBJ1-1, the complete variable domain is KAGVTQTPRYLIKTRGQQVTLSCSPISGHRSVSWYQQTPGQGLQFLFEYFSETQRNKGNFPGRFSGRQFSNSRSEMNVSTLELGDSALYLCASSSPGQLNTEAFFGQGTRLTVV.

The chain couples TRBV6-5 to TRBJ2-7, with a possible D match to TRBD2 (5 bases). This CDR3 is 13 amino acids long. Trimming cost V 2 bases and J 3 bases, with 8 bases left between them. Germline V lookup: CDR1 MNHEY, CDR2 SVGAGI. The CDR3 loop is CASSYDGVYEQYF. In DNA, the CDR3 is TGTGCCAGCAGTTACGACGGGGTCTACGAGCAGTACTTC.

This rearrangement joins TRBV19 to TRBJ1-4; the D is unclear. The CDR3 has 11 amino acids. CDR1 is LNHDA and CDR2 is SQIVND in the germline V gene (reference sequence). V was shortened by 7 bases and J by 5 bases, with 5 bases between the two germline ends. CDR3: CASTFNEKLFF. The CDR3 bases are TGTGCCAGTACCTTCAATGAAAAACTGTTTTTT.

The chain joins TRBV6-5 to TRBJ1-6, with 10 nucleotides matching TRBD1. Trimming took 6 bases from V and 10 from J; bases not matched to a gene: 9. The CDR3 totals 15 residues. The V gene's germline CDR1 is MNHEY and CDR2 SVGAGI. CDR3 sequence reads: CASSAGTGARSPLHF. The CDR3 nucleotides are TGTGCCAGCAGCGCCGGGACAGGGGCCCGATCACCCCTCCACTTT.

The gene calls are TRBV7-2 and TRBJ1-3; D gene unclear. Trimming cost V 3 bases and J 1 base, with 7 bases left between them. The germline V gene has CDR1 SGHTA and CDR2 FQGNSA. The CDR3 runs 14 residues. The CDR3 here is CASSFGSSGNTIYF. Written as DNA, the CDR3 is TGTGCCAGCAGCTTCGGTAGTTCTGGAAACACCATATATTTT.

The chain employs TRBV5-1 and TRBJ1-1; 8 bases match TRBD1. The CDR3 extends over 14 amino acids. V lost 4 bases to trimming and J lost 7 bases; unmatched junction nucleotides: 9. The germline CDR1 and CDR2 sequences are SGHRS and YFSETQ. The CDR3 region is CASSGTGRTSEAFF. CDR3 coding DNA: TGCGCCAGCAGCGGGACAGGCAGAACAAGTGAAGCTTTCTTT. The variable domain in full, with the rest retrieved from reference TRBV5-1 and TRBJ1-1, is KAGVTQTPRYLIKTRGQQVTLSCSPISGHRSVSWYQQTPGQGLQFLFEYFSETQRNKGNFPGRFSGRQFSNSRSEMNVSTLELGDSALYLCASSGTGRTSEAFFGQGTRLTVV.

This rearrangement joins TRBV14 to TRBJ1-1, with 7 nucleotides matching TRBD1. The germline CDR1 and CDR2 sequences are SGHDN and FVKESK. The CDR3 is made up of 17 amino acids. V was clipped by 0 bases and J by 3 bases; unmatched bases: 10. The CDR3 DNA reads TGTGCCAGCAGCCAAGAATTTCTCGGGACAGTTCACACTGAAGCTTTCTTT. It translates to CASSQEFLGTVHTEAFF.

The count of this clone is one. V usage is TRBV5-1 and J usage is TRBJ1-4, with D unresolved. Trimming stripped 0 bases from V and 5 bases from J, with 8 bases between. CDR1 and CDR2 from the germline V gene are SGHRS and YFSETQ. This CDR3 region has 14 residues. CDR3 sequence reads: CASSLEAANEKLFF. For the CDR3, the DNA is TGCGCCAGCAGCTTGGAGGCAGCGAATGAAAAACTGTTTTTT.

A few counts support this clone. This chain connects TRBV30 to TRBJ1-6, with 8 bases lining up with TRBD1. This CDR3 has 15 amino acids. The junction had 15 bases not matched to a gene; V was cut back by 8 bases and J by 9 bases. Germline assignment: CDR1 GTSNPN and CDR2 SVGIG (reference sequence). The CDR3 DNA reads TGTGCCGGCCGGGAAAGGACAGGGCTTTTTTCACCCCTCCACTTT. Translated: CAGRERTGLFSPLHF. Full variable domain (rest looked up from reference TRBV30 and TRBJ1-6): SQTIHQWPATLVQPVGSPLSLECTVEGTSNPNLYWYRQAAGRGLQLLFYSVGIGQISSEVPQNLSASRPQDRQFILSSKKLLLSDSGFYLCAGRERTGLFSPLHFGNGTRLTVT.

The chain recombines TRBV19 with TRBJ1-1; D uncertain. Trimming cost V 3 bases and J 4 bases, with 9 bases left between them. This CDR3 comprises 13 residues. Germline lookup yields CDR1 LNHDA and CDR2 SQIVND (reference sequence). The DNA for the CDR3 is TGTGCCAGTAGTATTTCGAGGGCCACTGAAGCTTTCTTT. Translated: CASSISRATEAFF.

The J gene is TRBJ1-6, the V gene TRBV6-6; D ambiguous. Germline CDR1 and CDR2: MNHNY and SVGAGI (reference sequence). V was pared by 4 bases and J by 7 bases, with 11 bases between. This CDR3 region has 14 residues. The CDR3 DNA sequence: TGTGCCAGCAGTTCACTCGGGAGCAATTCACCCCTCCACTTT. Protein sequence: CASSSLGSNSPLHF.

The rearrangement uses TRBV10-3 and TRBJ2-1, with 8 bases fitting TRBD2. Germline V gene lookup returns CDR1 ENHRY and CDR2 SYGVKD. The CDR3 loop spans 12 amino acids. J lost 3 bases, V lost 11 bases, and 3 bases had no gene match. This chain's CDR3 is CAARGGYNEQFF. As DNA, the CDR3 is TGTGCCGCCCGGGGGGGCTACAATGAGCAGTTCTTC.

The gene calls are TRBV27 and TRBJ2-5; the D gene is possibly TRBD2 (6 bases). The germline V and J ends were trimmed by 3 bases and 6 bases, with 14 bases remaining between them. Germline values: CDR1 MNHEY, CDR2 SMNVEV (reference sequence). This CDR3 has 14 residues. The CDR3 coding sequence is TGTGCCAGCAGTTTGACTAGTGGTGTTCAGACCCAGTACTTC. Translated, it gives CASSLTSGVQTQYF.

In its sample, this clone was seen once. The chain couples TRBV13 to TRBJ2-7; TRBD1 agrees at 9 bases. This CDR3 is built from 13 residues. Germline loops: CDR1 PRHDT, CDR2 FYEKMQ (reference sequence). V dropped 3 bases and J dropped 6; count of bases not matched to a gene: 3. The CDR3, as DNA: TGTGCCAGCAGCTTCTTGGACAGGGGCGAGCAGTACTTC. This sequence encodes CASSFLDRGEQYF. The variable domain in full, completed from reference TRBV13 and TRBJ2-7, reads AAGVIQSPRHLIKEKRETATLKCYPIPRHDTVYWYQQGPGQDPQFLISFYEKMQSDKGSIPDRFSAQQFSDYHSELNMSSLELGDSALYFCASSFLDRGEQYFGPGTRLTVT.

The chain couples TRBV15 to TRBJ1-5; unclear D gene. The CDR3 length is 13 residues. Germline V lookup: CDR1 LNHNV, CDR2 YYDKDF (reference sequence). Deletions cut 3 bases from V and 5 bases from J, with 8 bases between. The CDR3 DNA is TGTGCCACCAGCAGGAAGGAGGATCAGCCCCAGCATTTT. Translation: CATSRKEDQPQHF.

This sequence joins TRBV29-1 and TRBJ1-1; the match to TRBD1 covers 9 bases. The germline CDR1 and CDR2 sequences are SQVTM and ANQGSEA. CDR3 length: 12 residues. Trimming removed 4 bases from V and 10 bases from J; junction bases left unmatched: 7. CDR3 nucleotide sequence: TGCAGCGTTGGAACAGGGGGCTCCATAGCTTTCTTT. Its translation: CSVGTGGSIAFF.

The V call is TRBV30, the J call TRBJ1-1, with no clear D. The V end was cut by 5 bases, the J end by 0 bases, with 13 bases between. The germline gives CDR1 GTSNPN, CDR2 SVGIG (reference sequence). The CDR3 length is 14 residues. The CDR3, as DNA: TGTGCCTGGGACAAGGGAGAGATGAACACTGAAGCTTTCTTT. Protein product: CAWDKGEMNTEAFF.

This clone occurred once. The chain is built from TRBV9 and TRBJ1-1, with D possibly being TRBD1 (5 bases). The germline CDR1 and CDR2 sequences are SGDLS and YYNGEE. V lost 0 bases, J lost 3 bases, and 21 bases lay in between. This CDR3 has 18 amino acids. The CDR3 nucleotides read TGTGCCAGCAGCGTAGCCCCAGGGCGGGTTTCGGGGGACACTGAAGCTTTCTTT. This sequence encodes CASSVAPGRVSGDTEAFF.

This chain joins TRBV14 and TRBJ1-2; D is unclear. Trimming took 0 bases from V and 8 from J, leaving 13 bases between them. The CDR3 spans 14 residues. Germline values: CDR1 SGHDN, CDR2 FVKESK. CDR3 amino acids: CASSQDSIPRGYTF. CDR3 DNA sequence: TGTGCCAGCAGCCAAGACTCGATTCCCCGGGGCTACACCTTC. Variable domain in full (rest from reference TRBV14 and TRBJ1-2): EAGVTQFPSHSVIEKGQTVTLRCDPISGHDNLYWYRRVMGKEIKFLLHFVKESKQDESGMPNNRFLAERTGGTYSTLKVQPAELEDSGVYFCASSQDSIPRGYTFGSGTRLTVV.